In its sample, the clone carrying this T cell receptor beta chain was seen many times. Its antigen is not known. The CDR3 is 12 residues long. Per the germline V gene, CDR1 is GTSNPN and CDR2 is SVGIG (reference sequence). V dropped 1 base and J dropped 7 bases, with 10 bases sitting between them. All sequencing subjects had displayed CD8+CD57+ cell expansion on flow cytometry. Patients were therapy-naive when their blood was sampled. The sample comes from a study of CD8+CD57+ T cells in acquired aplastic anemia. Both TCR beta VDJ combination and CDR3 sequence profiling were carried out. Genomic DNA was the template for this profiling. Each CDR3 protein gets one entry after TCRdb re-called the reads with MiXCR. This table has some 180,000 distinct CDR3 sequences, around 50% appearing once. Findings of the study overall: Patient and control CD8+ Simpson's diversity was not significantly different. Patients had twenty-nine CD8+ CDR3 sequences in common with controls (the shared set).

The TCR sequence derives from a human donor with aplastic anemia. The chain employs TRBV30 and TRBJ1-2, with D possibly TRBD1 on 5 matching bases. Specimen: sorted CD4+, CD8+, or CD8+CD57+ T cells (not recorded which) from PBMCs. The CDR3, as DNA: TGTGCCTGGAGTGGGGGGGTAGGTGGCTACACCTTC. Translating it yields CAWSGGVGGYTF. Full variable domain (outside the CDR3, taken from reference TRBV30 and TRBJ1-2): SQTIHQWPATLVQPVGSPLSLECTVEGTSNPNLYWYRQAAGRGLQLLFYSVGIGQISSEVPQNLSASRPQDRQFILSSKKLLLSDSGFYLCAWSGGVGGYTFGSGTRLTVV.